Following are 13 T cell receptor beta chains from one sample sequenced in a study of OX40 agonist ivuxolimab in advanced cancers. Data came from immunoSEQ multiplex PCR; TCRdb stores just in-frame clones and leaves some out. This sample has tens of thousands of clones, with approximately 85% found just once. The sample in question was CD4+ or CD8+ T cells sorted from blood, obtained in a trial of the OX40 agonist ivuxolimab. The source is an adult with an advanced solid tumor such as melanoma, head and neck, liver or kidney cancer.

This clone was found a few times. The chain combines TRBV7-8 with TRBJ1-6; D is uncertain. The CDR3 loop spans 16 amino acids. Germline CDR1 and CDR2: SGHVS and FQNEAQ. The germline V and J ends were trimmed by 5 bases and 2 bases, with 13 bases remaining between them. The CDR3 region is CASSREATAYNSPLHF. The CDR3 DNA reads TGTGCCAGCAGCAGAGAGGCAACCGCCTATAATTCACCCCTCCACTTT. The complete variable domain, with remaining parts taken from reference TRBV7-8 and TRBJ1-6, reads GAGVSQSPRYKVAKRGQDVALRCDPISGHVSLFWYQQALGQGPEFLTYFQNEAQLDKSGLPSDRFFAERPEGSVSTLKIQRTQQEDSAVYLCASSREATAYNSPLHFGNGTRLTVT.

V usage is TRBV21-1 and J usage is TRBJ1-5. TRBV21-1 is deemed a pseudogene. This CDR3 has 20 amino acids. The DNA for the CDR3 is TGTGCCAGCAGCAAAGAACTCCCTTTCCTCTTGGGGTTACAAGAGACCATCCAGCATTTT. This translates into CASSKELPFLLGLQETIQHF.

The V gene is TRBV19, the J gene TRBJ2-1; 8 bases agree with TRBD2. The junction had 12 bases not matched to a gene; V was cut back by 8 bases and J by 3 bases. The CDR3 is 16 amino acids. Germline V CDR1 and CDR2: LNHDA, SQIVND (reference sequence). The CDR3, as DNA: TGTGCCAGTTACCAGACACCCGGGACTAGCTACAATGAGCAGTTCTTC. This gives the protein CASYQTPGTSYNEQFF.

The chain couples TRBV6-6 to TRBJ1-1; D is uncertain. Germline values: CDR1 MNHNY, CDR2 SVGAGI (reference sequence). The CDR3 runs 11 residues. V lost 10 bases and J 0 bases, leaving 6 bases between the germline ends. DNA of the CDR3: TGTGCCACCCATATGAACACTGAAGCTTTCTTT. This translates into CATHMNTEAFF.

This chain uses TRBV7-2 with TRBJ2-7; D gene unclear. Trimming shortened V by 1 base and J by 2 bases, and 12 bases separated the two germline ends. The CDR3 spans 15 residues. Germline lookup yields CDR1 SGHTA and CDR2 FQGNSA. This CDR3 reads CASSLVPGLPYEQYF. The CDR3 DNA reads TGTGCCAGCAGCTTAGTCCCCGGGCTGCCCTACGAGCAGTACTTC.

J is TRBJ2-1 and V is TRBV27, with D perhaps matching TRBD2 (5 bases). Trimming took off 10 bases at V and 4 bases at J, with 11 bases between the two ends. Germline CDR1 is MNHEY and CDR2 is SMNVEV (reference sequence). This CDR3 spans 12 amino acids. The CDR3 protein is CATGRVYNEQFF. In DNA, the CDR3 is TGTGCCACCGGGCGGGTTTACAATGAGCAGTTCTTC.

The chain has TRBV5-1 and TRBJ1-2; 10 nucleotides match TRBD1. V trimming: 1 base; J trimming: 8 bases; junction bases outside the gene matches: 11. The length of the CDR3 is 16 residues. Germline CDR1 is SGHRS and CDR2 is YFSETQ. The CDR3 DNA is TGCGCCAGCAGCTTGCTTCCCGGGACAGGGGTGGAGGGCTACACCTTC. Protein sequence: CASSLLPGTGVEGYTF.

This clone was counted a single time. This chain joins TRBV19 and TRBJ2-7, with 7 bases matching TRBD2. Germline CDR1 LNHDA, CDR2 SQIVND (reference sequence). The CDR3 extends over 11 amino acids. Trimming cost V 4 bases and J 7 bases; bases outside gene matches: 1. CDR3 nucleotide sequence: TGTGCCAGTAGTACCGGGGGGGAGCAGTACTTC. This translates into CASSTGGEQYF.

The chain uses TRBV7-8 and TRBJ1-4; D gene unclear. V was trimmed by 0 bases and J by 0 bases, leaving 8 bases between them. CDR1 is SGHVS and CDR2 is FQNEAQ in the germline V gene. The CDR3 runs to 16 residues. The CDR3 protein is CASSLAIVATNEKLFF. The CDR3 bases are TGTGCCAGCAGCTTAGCCATCGTCGCAACTAATGAAAAACTGTTTTTT. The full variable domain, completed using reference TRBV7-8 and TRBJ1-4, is GAGVSQSPRYKVAKRGQDVALRCDPISGHVSLFWYQQALGQGPEFLTYFQNEAQLDKSGLPSDRFFAERPEGSVSTLKIQRTQQEDSAVYLCASSLAIVATNEKLFFGSGTQLSVL.

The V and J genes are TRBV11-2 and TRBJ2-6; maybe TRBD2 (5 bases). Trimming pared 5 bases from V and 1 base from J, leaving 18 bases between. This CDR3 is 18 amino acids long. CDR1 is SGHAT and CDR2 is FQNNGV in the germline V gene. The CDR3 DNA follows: TGTGCCAGCAGCAGACGTACGGGGAGCGCTTCTGGGGCCAACGTCCTGACTTTC. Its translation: CASSRRTGSASGANVLTF.

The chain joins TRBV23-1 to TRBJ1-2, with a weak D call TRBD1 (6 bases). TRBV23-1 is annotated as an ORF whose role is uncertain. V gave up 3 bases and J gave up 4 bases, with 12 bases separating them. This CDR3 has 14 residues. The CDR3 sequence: CASSHSDRCYGYTF. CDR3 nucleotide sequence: TGCGCCAGCAGTCATTCCGACAGGTGCTATGGCTACACCTTC.

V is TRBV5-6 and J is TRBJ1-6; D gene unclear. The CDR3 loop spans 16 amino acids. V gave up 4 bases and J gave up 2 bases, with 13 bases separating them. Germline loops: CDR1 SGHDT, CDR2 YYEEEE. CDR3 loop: CASSPRLTAYNSPLHF. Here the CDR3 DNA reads TGTGCCAGCAGCCCCAGATTAACAGCCTATAATTCACCCCTCCACTTT. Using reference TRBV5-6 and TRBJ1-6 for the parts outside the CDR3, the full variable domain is DAGVTQSPTHLIKTRGQQVTLRCSPKSGHDTVSWYQQALGQGPQFIFQYYEEEERQRGNFPDRFSGHQFPNYSSELNVNALLLGDSALYLCASSPRLTAYNSPLHFGNGTRLTVT.

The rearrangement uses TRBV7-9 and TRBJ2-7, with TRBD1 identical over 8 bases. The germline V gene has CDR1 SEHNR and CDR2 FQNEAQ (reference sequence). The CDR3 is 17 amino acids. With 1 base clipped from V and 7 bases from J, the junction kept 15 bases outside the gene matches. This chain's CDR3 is CASSLGGQVRSPGEQYF. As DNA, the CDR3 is TGTGCCAGCAGCTTAGGGGGACAGGTTCGGTCGCCGGGAGAGCAGTACTTC.